The sequence of this TCR beta chain was determined in a study of shared T cell receptors in the human thymus. Only in-frame clones appear in the TCRdb table, and some are missing; sequencing was by immunoSEQ multiplex PCR. Here the sample spans approximately 760,000 clones, around 85% being singletons. Per germline, CDR1 SGHVS and CDR2 FQNEAQ. V lost 0 bases and J 0 bases, leaving 11 bases between the germline ends. This CDR3 has 17 residues. This sample also belongs to another study, concerning human thymus T cells. As reported in that work: The study used thymus tissue resected during corrective heart surgery. Biased V and J segment usage appeared in thymus and peripheral blood. Unrelated individuals were reported by related research to share highly overlapping thymic repertoires.

This clonotype was sampled from a girl under three years old with a congenital heart defect. The V gene is TRBV7-8, the J gene TRBJ1-4, with TRBD1 as a possible D gene (6 bases). Material: thymocytes. The CDR3 is CASSLATGQTTNEKLFF. DNA for the CDR3: TGTGCCAGCAGCTTAGCTACCGGACAGACAACTAATGAAAAACTGTTTTTT.